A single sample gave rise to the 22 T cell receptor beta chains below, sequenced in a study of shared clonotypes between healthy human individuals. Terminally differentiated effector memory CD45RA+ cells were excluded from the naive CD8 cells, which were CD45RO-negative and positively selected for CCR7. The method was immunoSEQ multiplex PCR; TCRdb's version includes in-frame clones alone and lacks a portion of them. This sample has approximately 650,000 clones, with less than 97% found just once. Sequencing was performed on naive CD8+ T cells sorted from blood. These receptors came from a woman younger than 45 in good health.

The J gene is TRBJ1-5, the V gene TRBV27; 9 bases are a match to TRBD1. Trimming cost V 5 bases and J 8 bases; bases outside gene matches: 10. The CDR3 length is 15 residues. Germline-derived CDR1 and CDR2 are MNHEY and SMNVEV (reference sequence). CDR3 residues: CASSKQGASLKPQHF. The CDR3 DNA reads TGTGCCAGCAGTAAACAGGGGGCTTCGCTTAAGCCCCAGCATTTT.

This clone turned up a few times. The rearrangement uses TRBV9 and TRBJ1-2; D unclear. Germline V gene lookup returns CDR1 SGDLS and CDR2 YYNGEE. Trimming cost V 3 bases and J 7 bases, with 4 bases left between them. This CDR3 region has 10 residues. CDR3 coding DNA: TGTGCCAGCAGCGGCACTGGCTACACCTTC. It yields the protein CASSGTGYTF.

The CDR3 protein is CASSHDRGNEQFF. The CDR3 DNA follows: TGTGCCAGCAGTCATGACAGGGGTAATGAGCAGTTCTTC. The V and J genes are TRBV27 and TRBJ2-1; 8 bases are a match to TRBD1. V shed 5 bases and J 7 bases; nucleotides not matched to a gene: 4. Germline V gene data show CDR1 as MNHEY and CDR2 as SMNVEV (reference sequence). The CDR3 loop spans 13 amino acids.

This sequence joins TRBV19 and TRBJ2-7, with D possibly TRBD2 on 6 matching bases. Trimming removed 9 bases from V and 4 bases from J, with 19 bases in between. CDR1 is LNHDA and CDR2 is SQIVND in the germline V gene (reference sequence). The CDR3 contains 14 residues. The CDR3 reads CASSPAAGRYEQYF. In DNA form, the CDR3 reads TGTGCCAGCTCCCCGGCGGCAGGGAGGTACGAGCAGTACTTC.

This CDR3 is CASSLMGFEQYF. The CDR3 DNA follows: TGTGCCAGCAGCTTGATGGGTTTCGAGCAGTACTTC. This chain links TRBV28 with TRBJ2-5; the D is unclear. The DNA end lines up better with TRBJ2-7; the J call may be wrong. The CDR3 has 12 amino acids. Germline CDR1 reads MDHEN; CDR2 reads SYDVKM.

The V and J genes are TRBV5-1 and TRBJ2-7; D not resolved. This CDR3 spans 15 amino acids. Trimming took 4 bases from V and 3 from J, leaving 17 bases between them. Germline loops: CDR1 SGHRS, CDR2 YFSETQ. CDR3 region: CASSPGRWQYYEQYF. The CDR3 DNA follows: TGCGCCAGCAGCCCCGGGCGGTGGCAATACTACGAGCAGTACTTC.

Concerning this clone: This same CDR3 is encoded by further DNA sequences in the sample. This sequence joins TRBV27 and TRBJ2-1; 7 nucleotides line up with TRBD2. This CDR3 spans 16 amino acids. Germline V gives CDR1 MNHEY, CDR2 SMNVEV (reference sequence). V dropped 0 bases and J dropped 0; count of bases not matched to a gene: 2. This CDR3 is CASSLSGGSSYNEQFF. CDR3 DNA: TGTGCCAGCAGTTTATCTGGCGGGAGCTCCTACAATGAGCAGTTCTTC.

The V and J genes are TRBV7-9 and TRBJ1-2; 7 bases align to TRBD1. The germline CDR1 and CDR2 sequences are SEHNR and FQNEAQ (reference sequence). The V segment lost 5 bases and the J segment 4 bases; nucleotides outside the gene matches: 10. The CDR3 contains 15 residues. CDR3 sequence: CASSRGGQAGYGYTF. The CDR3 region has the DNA TGTGCCAGCAGCCGGGGAGGACAGGCCGGCTATGGCTACACCTTC.

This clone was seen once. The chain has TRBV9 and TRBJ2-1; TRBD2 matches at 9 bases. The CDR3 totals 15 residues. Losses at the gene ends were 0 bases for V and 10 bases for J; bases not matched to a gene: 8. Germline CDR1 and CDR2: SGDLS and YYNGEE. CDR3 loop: CASSVEGSGSFEQFF. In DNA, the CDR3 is TGTGCCAGCAGCGTAGAAGGTAGCGGGAGTTTCGAGCAGTTCTTC.

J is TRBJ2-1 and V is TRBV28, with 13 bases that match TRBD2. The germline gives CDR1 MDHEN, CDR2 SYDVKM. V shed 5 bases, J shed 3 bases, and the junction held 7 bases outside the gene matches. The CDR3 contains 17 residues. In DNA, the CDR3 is TGTGCCAGCAGTCTCGGACTAGCGGGAGAGGACTACAATGAGCAGTTCTTC. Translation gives CASSLGLAGEDYNEQFF.

The CDR3 DNA reads TGTGCCAGCAGTTTCGGGATTAGGTCGGGAGAGACCCAGTACTTC. Amino acid sequence: CASSFGIRSGETQYF. The chain carries TRBV28 and TRBJ2-5; D is possibly TRBD2 (5 bases). V was pared by 3 bases and J by 4 bases, with 15 bases between. CDR1 MDHEN and CDR2 SYDVKM come from the germline V gene. This CDR3 spans 15 amino acids.

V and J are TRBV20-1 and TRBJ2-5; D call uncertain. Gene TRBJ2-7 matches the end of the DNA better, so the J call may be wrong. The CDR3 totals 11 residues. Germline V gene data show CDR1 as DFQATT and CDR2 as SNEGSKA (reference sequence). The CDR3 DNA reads TGCAGTGCTAGTGAACGCTACGAGCAGTACTTC. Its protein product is CSASERYEQYF.

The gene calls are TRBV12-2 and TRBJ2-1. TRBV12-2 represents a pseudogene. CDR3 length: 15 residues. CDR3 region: CASLGRPAGPHEQFF. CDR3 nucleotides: TGTGCAAGTCTCGGGCGGCCAGCCGGACCACATGAGCAGTTCTTC.

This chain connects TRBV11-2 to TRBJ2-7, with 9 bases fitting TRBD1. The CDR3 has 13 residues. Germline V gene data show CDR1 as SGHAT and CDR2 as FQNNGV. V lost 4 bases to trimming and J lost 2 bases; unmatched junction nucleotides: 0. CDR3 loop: CASSWTGAYEQYF. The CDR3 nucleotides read TGTGCCAGCAGCTGGACAGGGGCCTACGAGCAGTACTTC.

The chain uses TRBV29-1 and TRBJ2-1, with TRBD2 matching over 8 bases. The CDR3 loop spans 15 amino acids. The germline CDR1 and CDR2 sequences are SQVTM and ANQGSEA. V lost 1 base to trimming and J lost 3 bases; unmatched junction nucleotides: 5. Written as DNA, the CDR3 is TGCAGCGTTGAAGTGGGGACTAGATTCTACAATGAGCAGTTCTTC. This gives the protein CSVEVGTRFYNEQFF.

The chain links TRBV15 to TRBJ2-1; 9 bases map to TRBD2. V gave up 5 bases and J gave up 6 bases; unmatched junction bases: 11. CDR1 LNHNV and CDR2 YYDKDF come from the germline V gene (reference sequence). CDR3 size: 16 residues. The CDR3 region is CATSGALAGLGNEQFF. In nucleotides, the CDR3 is TGTGCCACCAGCGGGGCACTAGCGGGTTTAGGCAATGAGCAGTTCTTC.

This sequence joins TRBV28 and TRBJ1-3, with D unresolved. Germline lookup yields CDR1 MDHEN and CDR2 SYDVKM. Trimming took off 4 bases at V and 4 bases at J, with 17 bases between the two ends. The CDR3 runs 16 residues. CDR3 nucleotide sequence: TGTGCCAGCAGTTGGGGTGCGGGGTTGAAGGGAAACACCATATATTTT. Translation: CASSWGAGLKGNTIYF.

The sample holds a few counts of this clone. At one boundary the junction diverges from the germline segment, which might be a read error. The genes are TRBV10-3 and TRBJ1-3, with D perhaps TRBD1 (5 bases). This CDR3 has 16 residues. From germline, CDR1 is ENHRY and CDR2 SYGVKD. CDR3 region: CAISDTGRTIGSTIYF. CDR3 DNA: TGTGCCATCAGTGACACCGGGAGGACAATAGGAAGCACCATATATTTT.

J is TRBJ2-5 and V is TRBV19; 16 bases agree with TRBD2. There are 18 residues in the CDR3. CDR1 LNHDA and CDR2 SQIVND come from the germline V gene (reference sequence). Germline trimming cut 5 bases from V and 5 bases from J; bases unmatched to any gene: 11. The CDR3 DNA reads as TGTGCCAGTAGTCCGTTTGGGGGACTAGCGGGAGGGTTGGAGACCCAGTACTTC. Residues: CASSPFGGLAGGLETQYF.

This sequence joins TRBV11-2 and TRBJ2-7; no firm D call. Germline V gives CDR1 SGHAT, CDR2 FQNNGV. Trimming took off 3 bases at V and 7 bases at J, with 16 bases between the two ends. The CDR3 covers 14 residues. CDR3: CASSLGGLLLEQYF. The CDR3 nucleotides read TGTGCCAGCAGCTTGGGTGGGCTCCTCTTAGAGCAGTACTTC.

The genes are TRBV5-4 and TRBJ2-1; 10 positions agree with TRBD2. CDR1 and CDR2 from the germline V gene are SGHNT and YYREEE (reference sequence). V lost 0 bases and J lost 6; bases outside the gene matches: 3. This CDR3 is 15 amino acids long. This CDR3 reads CASSLGLAGVNEQFF. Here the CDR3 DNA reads TGTGCCAGCAGCTTGGGTCTAGCGGGGGTCAATGAGCAGTTCTTC.

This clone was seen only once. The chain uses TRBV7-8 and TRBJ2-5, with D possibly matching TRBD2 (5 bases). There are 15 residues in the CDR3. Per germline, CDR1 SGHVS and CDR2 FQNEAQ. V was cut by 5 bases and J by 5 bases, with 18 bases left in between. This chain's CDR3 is CASSKYASPGETQYF. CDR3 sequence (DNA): TGTGCCAGCAGCAAGTATGCCTCGCCGGGGGAGACCCAGTACTTC. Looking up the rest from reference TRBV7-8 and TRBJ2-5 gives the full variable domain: GAGVSQSPRYKVAKRGQDVALRCDPISGHVSLFWYQQALGQGPEFLTYFQNEAQLDKSGLPSDRFFAERPEGSVSTLKIQRTQQEDSAVYLCASSKYASPGETQYFGPGTRLLVL.